The 18 T cell receptor beta chains presented below share a single source sample, sequenced in a study of neurological immune-mediated disorders. MiXCR, run by TCRdb on the 5' RACE reads, gives a single entry per CDR3 protein. The sample shows approximately 89,000 distinct CDR3 sequences, around 14% of them seen only once. Time point reported: longitudinal time-point 2. The source material was PBMCs. These receptors all come from a female donor with HTLV-1-associated myelopathy (HAM/TSP).

This clonotype was found many times. The V and J genes are TRBV5-1 and TRBJ1-5; D not resolved. V lost 0 bases and J lost 1, with 8 bases in between. The CDR3 runs 15 residues. Germline V gene sequence: CDR1 SGHRS, CDR2 YFSETQ. The CDR3 sequence: CASSLAGVSNQPQHF. The CDR3 nucleotides are TGCGCCAGCAGCTTGGCAGGAGTGAGCAATCAGCCCCAGCATTTT.

This clonotype was seen repeatedly, ten times or more. The chain couples TRBV20-1 to TRBJ2-5; no clear D gene. V was pared by 0 bases and J by 4 bases, with 6 bases between. The germline V gene encodes CDR1 DFQATT and CDR2 SNEGSKA (reference sequence). The CDR3 has 12 residues. The CDR3 protein is CSARDHRETQYF. The CDR3 DNA is TGCAGTGCTAGAGATCATCGAGAGACCCAGTACTTC.

The chain employs TRBV5-1 and TRBJ2-2; 7 bases agree with TRBD1. The CDR3 length is 15 residues. With 7 bases clipped from V and 5 bases from J, the junction kept 11 bases outside the gene matches. The germline CDR1 and CDR2 sequences are SGHRS and YFSETQ. CDR3 nucleotide sequence: TGCGCCAGCGGGACCAGGACAGGCGTGACCGGGGAGCTGTTTTTT. This gives the protein CASGTRTGVTGELFF.

This clonotype was picked up many times. The chain combines TRBV5-1 with TRBJ2-2; weak D call: TRBD2 (5 bases). Germline V gene lookup returns CDR1 SGHRS and CDR2 YFSETQ. The V end was cut by 6 bases, the J end by 0 bases, with 9 bases between. The CDR3 is 14 residues long. The CDR3 DNA reads TGCGCCAGCACGGGATATTCGAACACCGGGGAGCTGTTTTTT. It translates to CASTGYSNTGELFF. Supplemented by reference TRBV5-1 and TRBJ2-2, the full variable domain reads KAGVTQTPRYLIKTRGQQVTLSCSPISGHRSVSWYQQTPGQGLQFLFEYFSETQRNKGNFPGRFSGRQFSNSRSEMNVSTLELGDSALYLCASTGYSNTGELFFGEGSRLTVL.

Details on this clonotype: This could be a read error, since a much larger clone is one nucleotide away. The V call is TRBV11-2, the J call TRBJ2-3; D is undetermined. The length of the CDR3 is 12 residues. Per germline, CDR1 SGHAT and CDR2 FQNNGV. CDR3 in DNA: TGTTCCAGCAGCTTAGCCGGCCATACGCAGTATTTT. Translated, it gives CSSSLAGHTQYF.

This chain uses TRBV20-1 with TRBJ2-2; D possibly corresponds to TRBD2 (7 bases). Germline assignment: CDR1 DFQATT and CDR2 SNEGSKA (reference sequence). V gave up 6 bases and J gave up 3 bases, with 20 bases separating them. The CDR3 contains 16 residues. Here the CDR3 DNA reads TGCAGTGCCGAGTCCCTCGGGGGGCAGGACACCGGGGAGCTGTTTTTT. This codes for CSAESLGGQDTGELFF.

This clonotype was seen at least ten times. This sequence joins TRBV29-1 and TRBJ2-3; the D is unclear. Trimming stripped 1 base from V and 4 bases from J, with 9 bases between. The CDR3 runs to 13 residues. Germline V gene data show CDR1 as SQVTM and CDR2 as ANQGSEA. The CDR3 DNA follows: TGCAGCGTTGAAGGGAGAGAAGCAGATACGCAGTATTTT. It codes for CSVEGREADTQYF.

This clonotype has ten or more counts. The chain joins TRBV15 to TRBJ1-6; D is undetermined. Per the germline V gene, CDR1 is LNHNV and CDR2 is YYDKDF (reference sequence). V was pared by 0 bases and J by 0 bases, with 3 bases between. The length of the CDR3 is 15 residues. The CDR3 DNA reads TGTGCCACCAGCAGAGAGATCTCCTATAATTCACCCCTCCACTTT. Translation: CATSREISYNSPLHF.

This clonotype has a single count. The V call is TRBV20-1, the J call TRBJ2-2, with D possibly TRBD1 on 5 matching bases. Trimming shortened V by 6 bases and J by 1 base, and 9 bases separated the two germline ends. Germline V gives CDR1 DFQATT, CDR2 SNEGSKA (reference sequence). This CDR3 region has 13 residues. The CDR3 nucleotides read TGCAGTGCCCAGGGAAGGAACACCGGGGAGCTGTTTTTT. Translated: CSAQGRNTGELFF.

There are many counts of this clonotype. The J gene is TRBJ2-1, the V gene TRBV6-5; D unresolved. CDR3 length: 13 amino acids. V was pared by 2 bases and J by 8 bases, with 10 bases between. The V gene's germline CDR1 is MNHEY and CDR2 SVGAGI. The CDR3 DNA reads TGTGCCAGCAGTTACGACTGGGGTTATGAGCAGTTCTTC. Translated: CASSYDWGYEQFF.

This clonotype occurred many times. This chain joins TRBV24-1 and TRBJ2-7; no clear D. CDR1 and CDR2 from the germline V gene are KGHDR and SFDVKD. This CDR3 spans 14 amino acids. Trimming cost V 4 bases and J 2 bases, with 11 bases left between them. This CDR3 is CATSDKGKTYEQYF. The CDR3 region has the DNA TGTGCCACCAGTGACAAAGGGAAAACCTACGAGCAGTACTTC.

The sample holds one count of this clonotype. This chain links TRBV6-5 with TRBJ2-7; tentatively, D is TRBD1 or TRBD2 (6 bases each). Trimming left V 10 bases short and J 4 bases short, with 20 bases between. The CDR3 is 14 residues long. Germline assignment: CDR1 MNHEY and CDR2 SVGAGI. This chain's CDR3 is CATGGGVAGYEQYF. The CDR3 DNA follows: TGTGCCACCGGGGGCGGGGTGGCGGGTTACGAGCAGTACTTC.

This clonotype was seen repeatedly, ten times or more. The chain combines TRBV5-1 with TRBJ2-3; 16 nucleotides align to TRBD2. Germline V CDR1 and CDR2: SGHRS, YFSETQ. V lost 5 bases and J lost 1; bases outside the gene matches: 13. The CDR3 has 20 amino acids. CDR3 nucleotide sequence: TGCGCCAGCAGTCGAACACCCGGGACTAGCGGGGGGGTGCGCACAGATACGCAGTATTTT. This encodes CASSRTPGTSGGVRTDTQYF.

As for this clonotype: Just one base apart from a much larger clone, this may be a read error. This chain connects TRBV6-5 to TRBJ2-7, with TRBD1 matching 9 bases. This CDR3 has 14 amino acids. Germline V CDR1 and CDR2: MNHEY, SVGAGI. J was trimmed by 6 bases and V by 6 bases; bases with no gene match: 9. The CDR3 protein is CASRTGQGTCEQYF. CDR3 nucleotide sequence: TGTGCCAGCAGAACGGGACAGGGTACCTGCGAGCAGTACTTC.

This clonotype was seen ten or more times. The J gene is TRBJ2-1, the V gene TRBV10-3, with 7 positions matching TRBD2. Germline V lookup: CDR1 ENHRY, CDR2 SYGVKD. CDR3 length: 14 amino acids. Losses at the gene ends were 6 bases for V and 7 bases for J; bases not matched to a gene: 9. The CDR3 bases are TGTGCCATCAGAACACCGGGGGAGGGGAATGAGCAGTTCTTC. This gives the protein CAIRTPGEGNEQFF.

In this sample, this clonotype turned up many times. The V and J genes are TRBV20-1 and TRBJ2-7; D possibly corresponds to TRBD1 (6 bases). The CDR3 is made up of 14 amino acids. The V gene's germline CDR1 is DFQATT and CDR2 SNEGSKA (reference sequence). Trimming took 4 bases from V and 6 from J, leaving 19 bases between them. CDR3 sequence: CSATRQASSFEQYF. The CDR3 DNA follows: TGCAGTGCTACGCGACAGGCGTCGAGTTTCGAGCAGTACTTC.

The sample holds many counts of this clonotype. The chain joins TRBV4-2 to TRBJ2-7; 10 bases align to TRBD1. Germline V gene sequence: CDR1 LGHNA, CDR2 YNFKEQ. The CDR3 consists of 16 residues. The V segment lost 0 bases and the J segment 3 bases; nucleotides outside the gene matches: 5. The DNA for the CDR3 is TGTGCCAGCAGCCAAGATGCGACAGGGGGCTACTACGAGCAGTACTTC. Residues: CASSQDATGGYYEQYF.

This clonotype has at least ten counts. The V gene is TRBV5-1, the J gene TRBJ2-1, with 11 bases matching TRBD2. The CDR3 has 15 amino acids. Germline loops: CDR1 SGHRS, CDR2 YFSETQ. J was trimmed by 6 bases and V by 0 bases; bases with no gene match: 2. The CDR3, as DNA: TGCGCCAGCAGCTTGGCTAGCGGGGGGCCCAATGAGCAGTTCTTC. Translated, it gives CASSLASGGPNEQFF.